The following is a T cell receptor beta chain sequence with its context. Its target is unknown. Method: immunoSEQ multiplex PCR; TCRdb's copy keeps in-frame clones and lacks some. Altogether about 88,000 clones are present, 85% being singletons, with the ten largest covering 0.22%. Prior autoimmune disease or systemic immunosuppression barred patients. Germline V CDR1 and CDR2: SEHNR, FQNEAQ (reference sequence). The CDR3 loop spans 16 amino acids. The V gene lost 1 base and the J gene lost 4 bases, with 16 bases spanning the gap. The entry originates in a study of OX40 agonist ivuxolimab in advanced cancers. Study background: Dose-escalation patients' cancers were hepatocellular carcinoma, melanoma, renal cell or head and neck cancer. Participants, roughly 80% male, averaged roughly 60 years of age, ranging from roughly 23 to 80. The study, taken as a whole, reports: CD8+ T cells were the subset that, on average, had more expanded clones than CD4+.

V is TRBV7-9 and J is TRBJ1-2; D gene unclear. This TCR came from an adult with an advanced solid tumor such as melanoma, head and neck, liver or kidney cancer. The input for sequencing was CD4+ or CD8+ T cells sorted from blood, taken in a trial of the OX40 agonist ivuxolimab. DNA of the CDR3: TGTGCCAGCAGCTTAGGAGGTGCCGCAGCGGGCTATGGCTACACCTTC. Its protein product is CASSLGGAAAGYGYTF.